This T cell receptor (beta chain) comes out of a study of T cells in Graves' hyperthyroidism and ophthalmopathy. Study context: Before treatment of any kind, peripheral blood was taken at initial diagnosis. Findings and caveats of the study: In the blood, most expanded thyroid clonotypes above 0.001 appeared as well.

Those with hyperthyroidism were 18 to 65 years old, newly diagnosed, and ill for under 2 months. Patients were excluded for uncontrolled infection, other autoimmune disease, pregnancy or lactation. J lost 2 bases, V lost 6 bases, and 9 bases had no gene match. The CDR3 runs to 16 residues. Germline V gene lookup returns CDR1 MDHEN and CDR2 SYDVKM. Amplification targeted TCR beta CDR3 regions from RNA transcripts. Initially, a first-round RT-PCR of the TCR CDR3 employed the HTBI primer set. One entry per CDR3 protein results from TCRdb running MiXCR on the multiplex PCR reads. The table records around 190,000 distinct CDR3 sequences, about 17% of them present only once. Comment on this clonotype: The antigen is unknown.

The chain has TRBV28 and TRBJ2-2, with TRBD1 identical over 7 bases. The sample comprised blood. The origin of this receptor is a woman aged 45-60 years with Graves' hyperthyroidism. The CDR3 DNA reads TGTGCCAGCAGGCAAACAGGGGCATTCAACACCGGGGAGCTGTTTTTT. This codes for CASRQTGAFNTGELFF. The full variable domain, with the rest looked up from reference TRBV28 and TRBJ2-2, is DVKVTQSSRYLVKRTGEKVFLECVQDMDHENMFWYRQDPGLGLRLIYFSYDVKMKEKGDIPEGYSVSREKKERFSLILESASTNQTSMYLCASRQTGAFNTGELFFGEGSRLTVL.